A single TCR beta chain is shown here with its context. This sample is drawn from a study of blood T cell repertoires in COVID-19. Overall study: COVID-19 samples collected from the United States, Italy and Spain covered acute and convalescent phases.

The germline V gene has CDR1 SGHRS and CDR2 YFSETQ. The CDR3 is made up of 14 amino acids. Trimming removed 0 bases from V and 1 base from J, with 7 bases in between. As originally analysed: Nucleated cell counts were estimated from reference gene primer amplification. Assay used: immunoSEQ multiplex PCR; TCRdb lists only in-frame clones, some missing. D and trimming come from the DNA, and the V and J calls and clone size come from that table. The sample has 150,000 to 250,000 clones, 80% to 85% seen once. Participants were aged roughly 18 to 89 years, lived in 20 to 25 US areas, and enrolled virtually. Self-reported history from a screening survey and questionnaire set each donor's cohort.

Material: PBMCs or T cells enriched from blood (not recorded which). The TCR originated in a man in his forties who had recovered from COVID-19. The rearrangement joins TRBV5-1 to TRBJ1-1; D remains unclear. CDR3 loop: CASSLVSENTEAFF. In DNA form, the CDR3 reads TGCGCCAGCAGCTTGGTGTCAGAGAACACTGAAGCTTTCTTT.